Listed below are T cell receptor beta chains from one sample, sequenced in a study of T cells in Graves' hyperthyroidism and ophthalmopathy. TCRdb independently ran MiXCR on the multiplex PCR reads; one entry per CDR3 protein. There are 350,000 or so distinct CDR3 sequences in the sample; approximately 18% occur only once, and roughly 15% lies in the top ten. The sample taken for sequencing was blood. The receptors shown here come from a middle-aged woman with Graves' ophthalmopathy. CDR3s include the opening cysteine and the closing phenylalanine or tryptophan. The D gene is left open where the match is weak. Some rows mark clone size as missing; the rest say once, few, many or name a class of expanded clone.

clone size | D gene | J gene | V gene | CDR3 protein | CDR3 DNA
NA | NA | TRBJ1-1 | TRBV6-5 | CASSYSQDLGTEAFF | TGTGCCAGCAGTTACTCGCAGGATTTGGGCACTGAAGCTTTCTTT
many | NA | TRBJ2-7 | TRBV10-3 | CATSGGTYEQYF | TGTGCCACCTCAGGAGGGACCTACGAGCAGTACTTC
many | NA | TRBJ2-2 | TRBV7-8 | CASSRTGPNTGELFF | TGTGCCAGCAGCCGAACAGGACCGAACACCGGGGAGCTGTTTTTT
many | NA | TRBJ2-2 | TRBV5-1 | CASSLWLAGELFF | TGCGCCAGCAGCTTGTGGTTGGCCGGGGAGCTGTTTTTT
many | NA | TRBJ2-2 | TRBV6-5 | CASSYSRGGTGELFF | TGTGCCAGCAGTTACTCGAGAGGGGGCACCGGGGAGCTGTTTTTT
many | TRBD2 | TRBJ2-7 | TRBV11-2 | CASSLDHREVNEQYF | TGTGCCAGCAGCTTAGACCACCGGGAGGTCAACGAGCAGTACTTC
many | NA | TRBJ1-2 | TRBV28 | CASRLSPGHVYGYTF | TGTGCCAGCAGGCTATCCCCCGGACATGTCTATGGCTACACCTTC
many | NA | TRBJ2-7 | TRBV2 | CASSDGYRMDEQYF | TGTGCCAGCAGTGATGGGTACCGTATGGACGAGCAGTACTTC
many | NA | TRBJ1-3 | TRBV10-3 | CAISESMGSGNTIYF | TGTGCCATCAGTGAGTCGATGGGATCTGGAAACACCATATATTTT
NA | NA | TRBJ2-2 | TRBV6-1 | CASSQRDTGELFF | TGTGCCAGCAGCCAGCGGGACACCGGGGAGCTGTTTTTT
many | NA | TRBJ1-1 | TRBV28 | CASSLAQGPFMNTEAFF | TGTGCCAGCAGTTTAGCCCAGGGTCCCTTCATGAACACTGAAGCTTTCTTT
many | TRBD1 | TRBJ1-2 | TRBV6-2/TRBV6-3 | CASSYRGTGGYGYTF | TGTGCCAGCAGTTACAGAGGGACAGGGGGCTATGGCTACACCTTC
many | TRBD2 | TRBJ2-7 | TRBV2 | CASGRRGRYYEQYF | TGTGCCAGTGGGCGGCGGGGGAGATACTACGAGCAGTACTTC
many | TRBD1 | TRBJ2-7 | TRBV6-5 | CASSQNGQGEQYF | TGTGCCAGCAGCCAGAACGGACAGGGCGAGCAGTACTTC
many | NA | TRBJ1-1 | TRBV20-1 | CSARQGNSEAFF | TGCAGTGCTAGGCAGGGGAACTCTGAAGCTTTCTTT
many | NA | TRBJ1-5 | TRBV19 | CASSISYQPQHF | TGTGCCAGTAGTATAAGCTATCAGCCCCAGCATTTT
many | TRBD2 | TRBJ2-2 | TRBV20-1 | CSARTLAGVETGELFF | TGCAGTGCTAGAACCCTAGCGGGAGTAGAGACCGGGGAGCTGTTTTTT
NA | TRBD1 | TRBJ1-5 | TRBV28 | CATSSEQGVGNQPQHF | TGTGCCACCTCATCCGAACAGGGGGTTGGCAATCAGCCCCAGCATTTT
NA | NA | TRBJ2-5 | TRBV30 | CAWSRQETQYF | TGTGCCTGGTCCCGCCAGGAGACCCAGTACTTC
few | NA | TRBJ2-5 | TRBV5-1 | CASSFKDTPGETQYF | TGCGCCAGCAGCTTCAAGGACACCCCAGGGGAGACCCAGTACTTC
many | NA | TRBJ1-2 | TRBV12-3/TRBV12-4 | CASSSNAVGYTF | TGTGCCAGCAGTAGCAACGCTGTCGGCTACACCTTC
few | NA | TRBJ1-2 | TRBV10-3 | CATKGESDYGYTF | TGTGCCACCAAGGGGGAATCGGACTATGGCTACACCTTC
many | TRBD2 | TRBJ2-2 | TRBV7-6 | CASSQTSGRGTGELFF | TGTGCCAGCAGTCAGACTAGCGGGAGGGGGACCGGGGAGCTGTTTTTT
many | NA | TRBJ1-5 | TRBV7-8 | CASSESGSPQPQHF | TGTGCCAGCAGCGAATCTGGGTCCCCTCAGCCCCAGCATTTT
NA | NA | TRBJ2-7 | TRBV11-2 | CASSVYAGQTYEQYF | TGTGCCAGCAGCGTTTACGCGGGACAGACCTACGAGCAGTACTTC
many | TRBD2 | TRBJ2-7 | TRBV6-5 | CASTDLYGTSGDPYEQYF | TGTGCCAGCACCGACCTATATGGGACTAGCGGGGATCCCTACGAGCAGTACTTC
many | NA | TRBJ2-5 | TRBV29-1 | CSVEGRDLVTQYF | TGCAGCGTTGAAGGCAGGGACTTGGTGACCCAGTACTTC
many | NA | TRBJ2-7 | TRBV7-6 | CASSLAGSEEQYF | TGTGCCAGCAGCTTAGCTGGGTCTGAAGAGCAGTACTTC